These 26 T cell receptor beta chains came from one sample sequenced in a study of blood T cell repertoires in COVID-19. Produced via immunoSEQ multiplex PCR; TCRdb's table is partial and in-frame only. In the table there are about 34,000 clones, 75% to 95% of which are singletons. The sample taken for sequencing was peripheral blood. The source of these receptors is a woman older than 75 with acute or convalescent COVID-19.

The rearrangement links TRBV5-1 to TRBJ1-2; 7 nucleotides align to TRBD1. The CDR3 is 15 residues long. Germline V gives CDR1 SGHRS, CDR2 YFSETQ. J was trimmed by 8 bases and V by 3 bases; bases with no gene match: 13. The CDR3 bases are TGCGCCAGCAGCTATGCCGGGACAGCGGGTAGCGGCTACACCTTC. Its protein is CASSYAGTAGSGYTF.

V usage is TRBV18 and J usage is TRBJ1-3; TRBD1 matches 7 bases. Germline V gene sequence: CDR1 KGHSH, CDR2 LQKENI. The length of the CDR3 is 13 residues. Germline trimming cut 10 bases from V and 2 bases from J; bases unmatched to any gene: 5. The DNA for the CDR3 is TGTGCCACCCTGACAGGGACTGGAAACACCATATATTTT. As protein: CATLTGTGNTIYF.

This chain links TRBV7-2 with TRBJ2-2, with 7 bases fitting TRBD1. V dropped 5 bases and J dropped 6; count of bases not matched to a gene: 6. The CDR3 loop spans 14 amino acids. Per germline, CDR1 SGHTA and CDR2 FQGNSA. CDR3 protein: CASSPPTGPGELFF. The CDR3, as DNA: TGTGCCAGCAGCCCTCCGACAGGGCCCGGGGAGCTGTTTTTT.

The rearrangement joins TRBV5-1 to TRBJ2-3, with 7 bases lining up with TRBD1. J lost 0 bases, V lost 3 bases, and 4 bases had no gene match. This CDR3 has 15 amino acids. Looked up from germline, CDR1 is SGHRS and CDR2 is YFSETQ. The CDR3 protein is CASSYRTGSTDTQYF. Here the CDR3 DNA reads TGCGCCAGCAGCTATCGGACAGGTAGCACAGATACGCAGTATTTT.

This chain links TRBV20-1 with TRBJ2-2, with D possibly being TRBD2 (7 bases). There are 15 residues in the CDR3. Germline lookup yields CDR1 DFQATT and CDR2 SNEGSKA (reference sequence). Trimming took off 3 bases at V and 6 bases at J, with 17 bases between the two ends. CDR3 region: CSASQLGGHSGELFF. The CDR3 DNA reads as TGCAGTGCTAGTCAGCTGGGGGGGCATTCCGGGGAGCTGTTTTTT.

The V gene is TRBV3-1 (or the pseudogene TRBV3-2), the J gene TRBJ1-2; tentatively, D is TRBD1 (6 bases). Deletions cut 4 bases from V and 3 bases from J, with 15 bases between. This CDR3 contains 15 residues. Germline V lookup: CDR1 LGHDT, CDR2 YNNKEL (reference sequence). CDR3 in amino acids: CASSPRDTTYYGYTF. In DNA form, the CDR3 reads TGTGCCAGCAGCCCCCGGGACACAACCTACTATGGCTACACCTTC.

The sample holds one count of this clone. The chain carries TRBV18 and TRBJ2-7; TRBD1 is a possible D gene (6 bases). Germline V gene data show CDR1 as KGHSH and CDR2 as LQKENI. The CDR3 totals 15 residues. With 0 bases removed from V and 7 bases from J, the gap between germline ends came to 16 bases. CDR3 protein: CASSPPTGSLREQYF. The CDR3 coding sequence is TGTGCCAGCTCACCACCGACAGGCTCTCTACGGGAGCAGTACTTC.

This clone was counted a single time. The J gene is TRBJ2-5, the V gene TRBV5-1; 9 nucleotides match TRBD1. The V and J ends lost 2 bases and 5 bases, in that order; junction bases with no gene match: 4. CDR1 and CDR2 from the germline V gene are SGHRS and YFSETQ. This CDR3 has 14 amino acids. CDR3 nucleotides: TGCGCCAGCAGCTTTGGGACAGGGCTGGAGACCCAGTACTTC. Translating gives CASSFGTGLETQYF. Full variable domain (remainder filled in from reference TRBV5-1 and TRBJ2-5): KAGVTQTPRYLIKTRGQQVTLSCSPISGHRSVSWYQQTPGQGLQFLFEYFSETQRNKGNFPGRFSGRQFSNSRSEMNVSTLELGDSALYLCASSFGTGLETQYFGPGTRLLVL.

This chain connects TRBV5-1 to TRBJ2-7; D might be TRBD2 (5 bases). The V and J ends lost 0 bases and 6 bases respectively, with 19 bases between them. The length of the CDR3 is 16 residues. Germline V gene data show CDR1 as SGHRS and CDR2 as YFSETQ. The CDR3 sequence: CASSLAAGLRFGEQYF. Written as DNA, the CDR3 is TGCGCCAGCAGCTTGGCCGCTGGACTCCGTTTCGGCGAGCAGTACTTC.

The CDR3 DNA follows: TGTGCCAGCAGTGAATCCGGAGGGACTGAAGCTTTCTTT. As protein: CASSESGGTEAFF. This chain uses TRBV2 with TRBJ1-1; D gene ambiguous. This CDR3 contains 13 residues. Germline CDR1 and CDR2: SNHLY and FYNNEI. Between the trimmed V and J ends, which lost 2 bases and 5 bases, there was a span of 9 bases.

This clone was seen only once. This chain uses TRBV9 with TRBJ1-2; 7 bases map to TRBD1. Unmatched junction bases numbered 1, after V lost 0 bases and J lost 5 bases. The V gene's germline CDR1 is SGDLS and CDR2 YYNGEE. The CDR3 extends over 13 amino acids. The CDR3 region has the DNA TGTGCCAGCAGCGTAGGACAGGGATATGGCTACACCTTC. It specifies CASSVGQGYGYTF.

The chain employs TRBV6-2 or TRBV6-3 and TRBJ1-2, with a weak D call TRBD1 (5 bases). Between the trimmed V and J ends, which lost 4 bases and 4 bases, there was a span of 16 bases. This CDR3 region has 15 residues. Germline values: CDR1 MNHEY, CDR2 SVGEGT. CDR3 region: CASSSFHGATYGYTF. In DNA form, the CDR3 reads TGTGCCAGCAGTTCGTTTCATGGGGCCACCTATGGCTACACCTTC.

The J gene is TRBJ1-2, the V gene TRBV7-9; 9 bases align to TRBD1. V was pared by 5 bases and J by 5 bases, with 6 bases of the junction left unmatched. Looked up from germline, CDR1 is SEHNR and CDR2 is FQNEAQ (reference sequence). CDR3 size: 14 residues. This chain's CDR3 is CASSPGQGWYGYTF. CDR3 nucleotides: TGTGCCAGCAGCCCCGGACAGGGGTGGTATGGCTACACCTTC.

The V and J genes are TRBV7-3 and TRBJ2-3; 7 nucleotides agree with TRBD2. CDR3 length: 15 amino acids. Trimming removed 5 bases from V and 1 base from J; junction bases left unmatched: 6. Germline V gene lookup returns CDR1 SGHTA and CDR2 FQGTGA. CDR3 in DNA: TGTGCCAGCAGCCCGCGACTAGCCGGCACAGATACGCAGTATTTT. Protein sequence: CASSPRLAGTDTQYF.

The chain is built from TRBV21-1 and TRBJ1-1. TRBV21-1 is described as a pseudogene. The CDR3 contains 15 residues. CDR3 nucleotides: TGTGCCAGCAGCAATGGTCGGCGGATGGACACTGAAGCTTTCTTT. Protein product: CASSNGRRMDTEAFF.

The chain couples TRBV12-5 to TRBJ1-1; TRBD1 matches at 8 bases. CDR1 and CDR2 from the germline V gene are LGHNT and FRNRAP. The CDR3 is 14 residues long. The trim removed 2 bases at V and 4 bases at J, leaving 3 bases unmatched. The CDR3 loop reads CASGLSTGGTEAFF. For the CDR3, the DNA is TGTGCTAGTGGTTTGTCAACAGGGGGCACTGAAGCTTTCTTT. The whole variable domain, remainder taken from reference TRBV12-5 and TRBJ1-1, is DARVTQTPRHKVTEMGQEVTMRCQPILGHNTVFWYRQTMMQGLELLAYFRNRAPLDDSGMPKDRFSAEMPDATLATLKIQPSEPRDSAVYFCASGLSTGGTEAFFGQGTRLTVV.

This rearrangement joins TRBV7-9 to TRBJ2-3; D remains ambiguous. V was clipped by 4 bases and J by 2 bases, with 19 bases between them. From germline, CDR1 is SEHNR and CDR2 FQNEAQ (reference sequence). The CDR3 spans 17 residues. As DNA, the CDR3 is TGTGCCAGCAGCTGGGTGGCAGGCCTAATAACCACAGATACGCAGTATTTT. Its protein is CASSWVAGLITTDTQYF. The whole variable domain, remainder taken from reference TRBV7-9 and TRBJ2-3, is DTGVSQNPRHKITKRGQNVTFRCDPISEHNRLYWYRQTLGQGPEFLTYFQNEAQLEKSRLLSDRFSAERPKGSFSTLEIQRTEQGDSAMYLCASSWVAGLITTDTQYFGPGTRLTVL.

Details on this clone: This CDR3 is also generated by other DNA sequences in the sample. The V call is TRBV12-2, the J call TRBJ1-1. TRBV12-2 counts as a pseudogene. The CDR3 is 14 amino acids. CDR3 loop: CASRLANDYTEAFF. The CDR3 DNA is TGTGCAAGTCGCTTAGCAAATGACTACACTGAAGCTTTCTTT.

The rearrangement links TRBV9 to TRBJ1-2, with 7 bases lining up with TRBD1. CDR1 is SGDLS and CDR2 is YYNGEE in the germline V gene. Germline trimming cut 0 bases from V and 5 bases from J; bases unmatched to any gene: 7. The CDR3 runs 15 residues. In DNA, the CDR3 is TGTGCCAGCAGCGTAGCTACCTCGACAGGGTATGGCTACACCTTC. Amino acid sequence: CASSVATSTGYGYTF. The whole variable domain, filled in from reference TRBV9 and TRBJ1-2, reads DSGVTQTPKHLITATGQRVTLRCSPRSGDLSVYWYQQSLDQGLQFLIQYYNGEERAKGNILERFSAQQFPDLHSELNLSSLELGDSALYFCASSVATSTGYGYTFGSGTRLTVV.

The chain has TRBV28 and TRBJ1-4; no clear D gene. CDR1 MDHEN and CDR2 SYDVKM come from the germline V gene. Trimming removed 3 bases from V and 0 bases from J, with 8 bases in between. The CDR3 totals 15 residues. CDR3 in DNA: TGTGCCAGCAGTTTTCGTACAGCAACTAATGAAAAACTGTTTTTT. Encoded protein: CASSFRTATNEKLFF.

Concerning this clone itself: The junction and the germline gene differ at one end; a read error may be behind it. The chain is built from TRBV30 and TRBJ1-1, with a possible D match to TRBD1 (6 bases). CDR1 GTSNPN and CDR2 SVGIG come from the germline V gene (reference sequence). The CDR3 spans 13 residues. The CDR3: CAWTEGRGTEAFF. Written as DNA, the CDR3 is TGTGCATGGACCGAGGGCAGGGGCACTGAAGCTTTCTTT.

V usage is TRBV4-2 and J usage is TRBJ2-7; no firm D call. Germline CDR1 and CDR2: LGHNA and YNFKEQ. This CDR3 has 15 residues. V shed 0 bases and J shed 1 base, with 10 bases lying between them. The CDR3, as DNA: TGTGCCAGCAGCCAAGAGGCCAGTTATTCCTACGAGCAGTACTTC. This gives the protein CASSQEASYSYEQYF.

The chain carries TRBV23-1 and TRBJ2-7, with 10 nucleotides matching TRBD1. TRBV23-1 is reported as an ORF; its role is uncertain. The length of the CDR3 is 15 residues. Losses at the gene ends were 3 bases for V and 6 bases for J; bases not matched to a gene: 8. DNA of the CDR3: TGCGCCAGCAGTCAGACCGGGACAGGGGAGTTCGAGCAGTACTTC. It codes for CASSQTGTGEFEQYF.

V gene TRBV15 combines with J gene TRBJ1-2; D is undetermined. Germline-derived CDR1 and CDR2 are LNHNV and YYDKDF (reference sequence). Trimming stripped 0 bases from V and 2 bases from J, with 10 bases between. This CDR3 comprises 15 residues. The CDR3 reads CATSREGERNYGYTF. The CDR3 DNA follows: TGTGCCACCAGCAGAGAAGGAGAACGAAACTATGGCTACACCTTC.

The CDR3 here is CASSHGTDYGYTF. As DNA, the CDR3 is TGTGCCAGCAGCCACGGGACTGACTATGGCTACACCTTC. The rearrangement joins TRBV7-9 to TRBJ1-2, with D maybe TRBD1 (5 bases). This CDR3 region has 13 residues. Looked up from germline, CDR1 is SEHNR and CDR2 is FQNEAQ (reference sequence). V was trimmed by 5 bases and J by 3 bases, leaving 10 bases between them.

This sequence joins TRBV7-2 and TRBJ2-3, with a weak D call TRBD2 (6 bases). V was pared by 3 bases and J by 2 bases, with 15 bases between. In germline, CDR1 is SGHTA, CDR2 FQGNSA. This CDR3 is built from 16 residues. The CDR3 here is CASSFLAAGSTDTQYF. In DNA, the CDR3 is TGTGCCAGCAGCTTCCTAGCTGCGGGGTCCACAGATACGCAGTATTTT.